What follows is one TCR beta chain and its context. Its antigen is not known. The data were taken from a study of OX40 agonist ivuxolimab in advanced cancers. The data were produced by immunoSEQ multiplex PCR, yet TCRdb's version contains in-frame clones alone and is incomplete. In the table there are 40,000 to 45,000 clones, around 89% of which are singletons. General study findings and limits: Expanded clones were, on average, more numerous in CD8+ T cells than in CD4+.

The clonotype originates from an adult with an advanced solid tumor such as melanoma, head and neck, liver or kidney cancer. Sample: CD4+ or CD8+ T cells sorted from blood, taken in a trial of the OX40 agonist ivuxolimab.

CDR3: CASSRGTSGELFF. CDR3 nucleotides: TGCGCCAGCAGCCGGGGCACCTCGGGGGAGCTGTTTTTT. This chain connects TRBV4-1 to TRBJ2-2, with D tentatively TRBD1 (5 bases). Germline CDR1 is MGHRA and CDR2 is YSYEKL. The length of the CDR3 is 13 residues. V gave up 4 bases and J gave up 8 bases, with 11 bases separating them.